A selection of T cell receptor beta chains follows, all from one sample in a study of blood T cells in healthy people across ages. TCRdb recomputed calls from the 5' RACE reads with MiXCR, one row per CDR3 protein. The data contain 650,000 to 900,000 distinct CDR3 sequences, around 62% of them seen just once; the ten biggest clones take up approximately 30%. Source material: blood. These receptors all come from a man aged 25-45 years in good health. The CDR3 runs from the conserved cysteine through the conserved F or W. The D gene is left open where the match is weak. Only part of the rows carry a size: once, few, many, or a class if the clone is expanded.

CDR3 protein	CDR3 DNA	V gene	J gene	D gene	clone size	CDR3 length
CASSGRSTSFMNTEAFF	TGTGCCAGCAGTGGTAGATCAACAAGCTTCATGAACACTGAAGCTTTCTTT	TRBV2	TRBJ1-1	NA	NA	17
CASRKGGTFSYNEQFF	TGTGCCAGCAGAAAAGGGGGGACCTTCTCCTACAATGAGCAGTTCTTC	TRBV6-2/TRBV6-3	TRBJ2-1	NA	NA	16
CASSREGGGSWGQYF	TGTGCCAGCAGCCGAGAAGGAGGGGGGTCTTGGGGCCAGTACTTC	TRBV7-2	TRBJ2-5	NA	NA	15
CASSQGRTGALYTF	TGCGCCAGCAGCCAAGGCCGGACAGGGGCACTCTACACCTTC	TRBV4-3	TRBJ1-2	TRBD1	NA	14
CSGGETQYF	TGCAGTGGAGGGGAGACCCAGTACTTC	TRBV20-1	TRBJ2-5	NA	NA	9
CASSKGLGDEETQYF	TGTGCCAGCAGCAAAGGATTGGGAGACGAAGAGACCCAGTACTTC	TRBV21-1	TRBJ2-5	NA	NA	15
CASSIRDRGYSNQPQHF	TGTGCCAGCAGCATCCGGGACAGGGGTTATAGCAATCAGCCCCAGCATTTT	TRBV7-4	TRBJ1-5	TRBD1	NA	17
CATSRVSKVETQYF	TGTGCCACCAGCAGAGTAAGCAAGGTGGAGACCCAGTACTTC	TRBV15	TRBJ2-5	NA	NA	14
CASRRTSGGAEVETQYF	TGCGCCAGTAGACGGACTAGCGGGGGGGCCGAAGTTGAGACCCAGTACTTC	TRBV10-2	TRBJ2-5	TRBD2	NA	17
CASRAGGLAGTDTQYF	TGTGCCAGCAGGGCGGGGGGGCTTGCGGGCACAGATACGCAGTATTTT	TRBV7-2	TRBJ2-3	TRBD2	NA	16
CSARMDRRAHEQYF	TGCAGTGCTAGGATGGACAGGCGTGCCCACGAGCAGTACTTC	TRBV20-1	TRBJ2-7	TRBD1	few	14
CASSYTELETQYF	TGTGCCAGCAGCTACACGGAGCTAGAGACCCAGTACTTC	TRBV6-2/TRBV6-3	TRBJ2-5	NA	NA	13
CSVGGAEARTNYGYTF	TGCAGCGTTGGAGGCGCGGAGGCCAGAACTAACTATGGCTACACCTTC	TRBV29-1	TRBJ1-2	NA	few	16
CASGPGGLASDTQYF	TGCGCCAGCGGACCCGGTGGACTAGCGTCAGATACGCAGTATTTT	TRBV5-1	TRBJ2-3	TRBD2	NA	15
CASSQDIGGVDSGANVLTF	TGCGCCAGCAGCCAAGATATTGGGGGTGTGGACTCTGGGGCCAACGTCCTGACTTTC	TRBV4-3	TRBJ2-6	NA	NA	19
CAISGQQGEGRETQYF	TGTGCCATCAGTGGCCAACAGGGAGAGGGGCGAGAGACCCAGTACTTC	TRBV10-3	TRBJ2-5	NA	NA	16
CASSETNLETQYF	TGTGCCAGCAGTGAGACCAACCTGGAGACCCAGTACTTC	TRBV6-5	TRBJ2-5	NA	NA	13
CASSPQGHNYGYTF	TGTGCCAGCAGCCCACAGGGGCATAACTATGGCTACACCTTC	TRBV7-9	TRBJ1-2	TRBD1	few	14
CASSSSWGLGAETQYF	TGTGCCAGCAGTTCGAGTTGGGGACTAGGGGCAGAGACCCAGTACTTC	TRBV28	TRBJ2-5	TRBD2	NA	16
CASSLEVGQGQPQHF	TGTGCCAGCAGCTTAGAAGTCGGACAGGGTCAGCCCCAGCATTTT	TRBV7-2	TRBJ1-5	TRBD1	NA	15
CASSQDGHLGQGNEKLFF	TGCGCCAGCAGCCAAGATGGGCATTTGGGACAGGGGAATGAAAAACTGTTTTTT	TRBV4-3	TRBJ1-4	TRBD1	NA	18
CASSFGFSGGPYTDTQYF	TGTGCCAGCAGCTTCGGCTTTAGCGGGGGCCCTTACACAGATACGCAGTATTTT	TRBV7-2	TRBJ2-3	TRBD2	NA	18
CASSRGEYEQYF	TGCGCCAGCAGCAGAGGGGAATACGAGCAGTACTTC	TRBV5-1	TRBJ2-7	NA	few	12
CATSDYGFNYGYTF	TGTGCCACCAGTGACTACGGCTTCAACTATGGCTACACCTTC	TRBV24-1	TRBJ1-2	NA	few	14
CAWTNDRGKYNEQFF	TGTGCCTGGACCAACGACAGGGGCAAATACAATGAGCAGTTCTTC	TRBV30	TRBJ2-1	TRBD1	NA	15
CASLGYEQYF	TGTGCCAGCTTGGGTTACGAGCAGTACTTC	TRBV25-1	TRBJ2-7	NA	NA	10
CSVLMGTRNTGELFF	TGCAGCGTTCTGATGGGGACACGGAACACCGGGGAGCTGTTTTTT	TRBV29-1	TRBJ2-2	NA	NA	15
CASSRRDSPNYGYTF	TGTGCCAGCAGCCGTCGGGACAGTCCTAACTATGGCTACACCTTC	TRBV7-9	TRBJ1-2	TRBD1	NA	15
CASSLVPGRDTDTQYF	TGTGCCAGCAGCTTAGTACCCGGCAGGGACACAGATACGCAGTATTTT	TRBV7-2	TRBJ2-3	NA	NA	16
CSARGGRITDTQYF	TGCAGTGCTAGGGGAGGCAGAATCACAGATACGCAGTATTTT	TRBV20-1	TRBJ2-3	NA	few	14
CASSLAGRGSYEQYF	TGTGCCAGCAGCTTAGCCGGTCGGGGGAGCTACGAGCAGTACTTC	TRBV7-9	TRBJ2-7	NA	NA	15
CASSQVQGGGYTF	TGTGCCAGCAGCCAAGTACAGGGGGGAGGCTACACCTTC	TRBV3-1	TRBJ1-2	TRBD1	few	13
CSARDPALNTGELFF	TGCAGTGCTAGAGATCCCGCACTAAACACCGGGGAGCTGTTTTTT	TRBV20-1	TRBJ2-2	NA	NA	15
CASSGGASGVIDTQYF	TGTGCCAGCAGCGGGGGGGCTAGCGGGGTAATAGATACGCAGTATTTT	TRBV9	TRBJ2-3	TRBD2	NA	16
CASSLNSGPKNIRYF	TGTGCCAGCAGTTTAAATTCGGGACCCAAAAACATTCGGTACTTC	TRBV12-3/TRBV12-4	TRBJ2-4	NA	NA	15
CASSVAQGNTEAFF	TGTGCCAGCAGCGTAGCCCAGGGGAACACTGAAGCTTTCTTT	TRBV7-2	TRBJ1-1	NA	few	14
CATSRDFVSSYEQYF	TGTGCCACCAGCAGAGATTTTGTAAGCTCCTACGAGCAGTACTTC	TRBV15	TRBJ2-7	NA	many	15
CASSSRQGIRETQYF	TGTGCCAGCAGCTCTAGACAGGGGATTCGGGAGACCCAGTACTTC	TRBV28	TRBJ2-5	TRBD1	NA	15
CASSFGASETQYF	TGCGCCAGCAGCTTTGGAGCTTCGGAGACCCAGTACTTC	TRBV5-1	TRBJ2-5	NA	NA	13
CASSPHNYEQYF	TGTGCCAGCAGCCCACACAACTACGAGCAGTACTTC	TRBV7-6	TRBJ2-7	NA	few	12
CASSLEAAYYGYTF	TGTGCCAGCAGCTTAGAGGCAGCTTATTATGGCTACACCTTC	TRBV7-2	TRBJ1-2	NA	once	14
CSVVTKGNQYF	TGCAGCGTTGTGACGAAAGGTAACCAGTACTTC	TRBV29-1	TRBJ2-5	NA	few	11
CASSVAGNRANVLTF	TGTGCCAGCAGCGTAGCGGGGAACCGGGCCAACGTCCTGACTTTC	TRBV9	TRBJ2-6	NA	few	15
CASSLYLGGGTYEQYF	TGTGCCAGCAGTTTATACCTGGGAGGGGGGACCTACGAGCAGTACTTC	TRBV28	TRBJ2-7	NA	once	16